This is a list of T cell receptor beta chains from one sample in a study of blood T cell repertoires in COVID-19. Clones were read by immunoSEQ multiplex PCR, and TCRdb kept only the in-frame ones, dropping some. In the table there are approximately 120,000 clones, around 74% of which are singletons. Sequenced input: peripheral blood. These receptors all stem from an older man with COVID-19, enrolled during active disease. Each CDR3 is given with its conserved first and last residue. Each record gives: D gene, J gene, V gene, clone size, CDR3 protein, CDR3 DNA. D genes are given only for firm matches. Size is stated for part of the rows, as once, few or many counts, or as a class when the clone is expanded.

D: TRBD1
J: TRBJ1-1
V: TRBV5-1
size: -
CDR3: CASSYIPQGAGNTEAFF
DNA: TGCGCCAGCAGCTATATTCCTCAGGGGGCGGGGAACACTGAAGCTTTCTTT

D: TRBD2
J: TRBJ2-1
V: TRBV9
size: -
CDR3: CASTSMGGTYNEQFF
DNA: TGTGCCAGCACATCTATGGGGGGGACCTACAATGAGCAGTTCTTC

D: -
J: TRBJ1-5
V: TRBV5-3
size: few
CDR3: CARSVDSDNQPQHF
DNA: TGTGCCAGAAGCGTCGACAGTGACAATCAGCCCCAGCATTTT

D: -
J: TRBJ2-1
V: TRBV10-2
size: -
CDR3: CASRLDTYNEQFF
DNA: TGCGCCAGCCGGCTAGATACCTACAATGAGCAGTTCTTC

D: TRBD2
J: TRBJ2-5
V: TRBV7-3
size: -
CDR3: CASSLNGREETQYF
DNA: TGTGCCAGCAGCTTAAACGGGAGGGAAGAGACCCAGTACTTC

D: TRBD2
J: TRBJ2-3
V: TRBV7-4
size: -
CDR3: CASSSPPGLAVTDTQYF
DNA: TGTGCCAGCAGCTCACCCCCGGGACTAGCAGTCACAGATACGCAGTATTTT

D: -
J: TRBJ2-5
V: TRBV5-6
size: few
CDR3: CASDHLFGKETQYF
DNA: TGTGCCAGCGACCATCTTTTCGGGAAAGAGACCCAGTACTTC

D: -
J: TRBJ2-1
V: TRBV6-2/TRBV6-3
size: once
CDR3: CASSYTRGNEQFF
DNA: TGTGCCAGCAGTTACACTAGGGGGAATGAGCAGTTCTTC

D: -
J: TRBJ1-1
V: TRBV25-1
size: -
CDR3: CASRSGGLTEAFF
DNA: TGTGCCAGCAGGTCCGGGGGTCTCACTGAAGCTTTCTTT

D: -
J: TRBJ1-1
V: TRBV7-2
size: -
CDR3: CASSLNQGLRAFF
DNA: TGTGCCAGCAGCCTAAACCAGGGATTGAGAGCTTTCTTT

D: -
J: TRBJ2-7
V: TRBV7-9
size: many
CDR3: CASSTGGSGSYEQYF
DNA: TGTGCCAGCAGCACAGGGGGTAGCGGGAGCTACGAGCAGTACTTC

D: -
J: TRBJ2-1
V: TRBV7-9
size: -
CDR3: CASSLAGSYNEQFF
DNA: TGTGCCAGCAGCTTAGCCGGGAGCTACAATGAGCAGTTCTTC

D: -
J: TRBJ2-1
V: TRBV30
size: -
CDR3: CAWSVQGESRGMQFF
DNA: TGTGCCTGGAGTGTACAGGGTGAGTCAAGGGGCATGCAGTTCTTC

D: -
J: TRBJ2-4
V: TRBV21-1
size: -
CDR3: CASSKAGEGWDF
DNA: TGTGCCAGCAGCAAAGCGGGAGAGGGCTGGGACTTC

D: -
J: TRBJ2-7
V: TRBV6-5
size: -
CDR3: CASSIQGWNYEQYF
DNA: TGTGCCAGCAGTATTCAGGGATGGAACTACGAGCAGTACTTC

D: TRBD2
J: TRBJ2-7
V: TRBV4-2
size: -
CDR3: CASSQEWTSNSYEQYF
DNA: TGTGCCAGCAGCCAAGAATGGACTAGCAACTCCTACGAGCAGTACTTC

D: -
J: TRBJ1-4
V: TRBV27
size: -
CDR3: CASSSEGATNEKLFF
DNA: TGTGCCAGCAGTTCCGAAGGAGCAACTAATGAAAAACTGTTTTTT

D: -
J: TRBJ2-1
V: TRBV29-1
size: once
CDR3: CSVVRERISYNEQFF
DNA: TGCAGCGTTGTTCGCGAGCGGATCTCCTACAATGAGCAGTTCTTC

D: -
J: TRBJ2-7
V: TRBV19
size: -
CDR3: CASSITGTYEQYF
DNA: TGTGCCAGTAGTATAACAGGGACCTACGAGCAGTACTTC

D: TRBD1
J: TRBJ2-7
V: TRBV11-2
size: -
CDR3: CASSLEWTGGYEQYF
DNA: TGTGCCAGCAGCCTGGAGTGGACAGGGGGCTACGAGCAGTACTTC